The clone carrying this T cell receptor beta chain has ten or more counts. This sample was taken from a study of T-cell reconstitution after alpha-beta-depleted transplantation in children. The junction had 8 bases not matched to a gene; V was cut back by 5 bases and J by 2 bases. This CDR3 spans 15 amino acids. TCRbeta library construction was performed incorporating unique molecular identifiers. TCRdb recomputed calls from the PCR reads with MiXCR, one row per CDR3 protein. The table has some 530,000 distinct CDR3 sequences, approximately 13% seen once. The clonotype comes from a human donor who donated a stem cell graft to a child with combined immunodeficiency. Sequences were derived from PBMCs from the stem cell graft donor, sampled from the stem cell graft. The chain uses TRBV12-3 or TRBV12-4 and TRBJ2-7, with TRBD2 identical over 8 bases. In nucleotides, the CDR3 is TGTGCCAGCAGTGATAGCGGGGCCCGCACCTACGAGCAGTACTTC. It translates to CASSDSGARTYEQYF.